The next 21 T cell receptor beta chains were all read from a single sample in a study of sequential checkpoint blockade in melanoma. Libraries were prepared by immunoSEQ multiplex PCR; TCRdb keeps only in-frame clonotypes and omits some of them. The data show around 5,000 clones, around 30% seen once. Treatment noted: randomized to nivolumab then ipilimumab (arm A) or the reverse (arm B). The material was tumor tissue (inferred from file names), obtained from a patient given nivolumab and ipilimumab in sequence. The receptors come from a human donor with melanoma.

V usage is TRBV4-1 and J usage is TRBJ2-7; D gene unclear. Trimming removed 4 bases from V and 3 bases from J, with 16 bases in between. This CDR3 region has 15 residues. Looked up from germline, CDR1 is MGHRA and CDR2 is YSYEKL. The chain's CDR3 is CASSPDPNAYYEQYF. Here the CDR3 DNA reads TGCGCCAGCAGCCCGGACCCCAATGCCTACTACGAGCAGTACTTC.

The chain carries TRBV19 and TRBJ1-4, with TRBD1 identical over 7 bases. Looked up from germline, CDR1 is LNHDA and CDR2 is SQIVND (reference sequence). This CDR3 is 14 amino acids long. Trimming cost V 5 bases and J 7 bases; bases outside gene matches: 7. The CDR3 region is CASSYRGPLEKLFF. The CDR3 region has the DNA TGTGCCAGTAGTTACAGGGGCCCGCTTGAAAAACTGTTTTTT.

The V call is TRBV28, the J call TRBJ2-7; either TRBD1 or TRBD2 may supply D (7 bases each). Germline CDR1 is MDHEN and CDR2 is SYDVKM. V was pared by 6 bases and J by 3 bases, with 15 bases between. This CDR3 contains 14 residues. CDR3 residues: CASSQAGQLYEQYF. CDR3 in DNA: TGTGCCAGCAGCCAAGCGGGACAGCTCTACGAGCAGTACTTC. Combining the CDR3 with reference TRBV28 and TRBJ2-7 gives the whole variable domain DVKVTQSSRYLVKRTGEKVFLECVQDMDHENMFWYRQDPGLGLRLIYFSYDVKMKEKGDIPEGYSVSREKKERFSLILESASTNQTSMYLCASSQAGQLYEQYFGPGTRLTVT.

This clone was seen repeatedly, ten times or more. The rearrangement joins TRBV6-8 to TRBJ2-1; D gene uncertain. The germline V gene encodes CDR1 MNHGY and CDR2 SAAAGT. V was shortened by 7 bases and J by 5 bases, with 9 bases between the two germline ends. There are 12 residues in the CDR3. The CDR3 region has the DNA TGTGCCAGCATCGGGTTCAACAATGAGCAGTTCTTC. Its protein is CASIGFNNEQFF.

This clone was seen at least ten times. The chain is built from TRBV11-3 and TRBJ2-5; perhaps TRBD1 as D (5 bases). Trimming pared 3 bases from V and 3 bases from J, leaving 11 bases between. The CDR3 consists of 14 residues. The V gene's germline CDR1 is SGHNT and CDR2 YENEEA. This CDR3 reads CASSLGLLEETQYF. The CDR3 DNA reads as TGTGCCAGCAGCTTGGGGCTATTGGAAGAGACCCAGTACTTC.

This CDR3 reads CASSRGQGHSTDTQYF. CDR3 coding DNA: TGTGCCAGCAGTCGGGGGCAGGGCCATAGCACAGATACGCAGTATTTT. This rearrangement joins TRBV27 to TRBJ2-3; D may be TRBD1 or TRBD2 (6 bases each). Trimming took 5 bases from V and 0 from J, leaving 15 bases between them. The CDR3 loop spans 16 amino acids. Germline-derived CDR1 and CDR2 are MNHEY and SMNVEV (reference sequence).

The chain links TRBV12-5 to TRBJ2-2; no clear D gene. V lost 5 bases to trimming and J lost 3 bases, with 4 bases between them. Germline CDR1 and CDR2: LGHNT and FRNRAP. The CDR3 has 12 amino acids. CDR3 protein: CASGRDTGELFF. CDR3 nucleotide sequence: TGTGCTAGTGGTAGGGACACCGGGGAGCTGTTTTTT.

In its sample, this clone was seen a few times. The V gene is TRBV1, the J gene TRBJ2-1; the D call of TRBD1 is as the table states it, not checked on the DNA. TRBV1 is a pseudogene. This CDR3 has 15 amino acids. CDR3 DNA sequence: TGCGCCAGCAGCCAAGGACACCTCTCCTACAATGAGCAGTTCTTC. This sequence encodes CASSQGHLSYNEQFF.

CDR3 residues: CASSVTDSKNSPLHF. The DNA of the CDR3 is TGTGCCAGCAGTGTAACGGACAGCAAAAATTCACCCCTCCACTTT. The gene calls are TRBV6-8 and TRBJ1-6, with a tentative D call TRBD1 (6 bases). Germline CDR1 and CDR2: MNHGY and SAAAGT. V was pared by 5 bases and J by 7 bases, with 15 bases between. The CDR3 covers 15 residues.

Only a few counts were recorded for this clone. The chain combines TRBV7-1 with TRBJ2-7; 9 nucleotides align to TRBD1. TRBV7-1 is assigned to the ORF class and has an uncertain function. The CDR3 runs 17 residues. The V and J ends lost 4 bases and 5 bases, in that order; junction bases with no gene match: 15. CDR3 in DNA: TGTGCCAGCAGCTTATTAGGGTTGGGACAGGGATCCAACGAGCAGTACTTC. Its protein is CASSLLGLGQGSNEQYF.

This clone was found many times. The chain links TRBV7-6 to TRBJ2-1, with 7 bases matching TRBD2. The V gene end was trimmed by 1 base and the J gene end by 4 bases; junction bases not matched to a gene: 10. CDR3 length: 17 residues. Per the germline V gene, CDR1 is SGHVS and CDR2 is FNYEAQ. The CDR3 is CASSLGTAGEWYNEQFF. The CDR3 nucleotides read TGTGCCAGCAGCTTAGGGACGGCGGGAGAATGGTACAATGAGCAGTTCTTC.

The count of this clone is one. The chain links TRBV5-1 to TRBJ1-2, with 7 bases matching TRBD1. CDR1 SGHRS and CDR2 YFSETQ come from the germline V gene. The length of the CDR3 is 14 residues. J gave up 7 bases and V 3 bases, and 9 bases lay outside the gene matches. The CDR3 loop is CASSSGQEGSGYTF. Written as DNA, the CDR3 is TGCGCCAGCAGCTCCGGACAGGAGGGGAGTGGCTACACCTTC. The whole variable domain, filled in from reference TRBV5-1 and TRBJ1-2, reads KAGVTQTPRYLIKTRGQQVTLSCSPISGHRSVSWYQQTPGQGLQFLFEYFSETQRNKGNFPGRFSGRQFSNSRSEMNVSTLELGDSALYLCASSSGQEGSGYTFGSGTRLTVV.

This clone came up a few times. The genes are TRBV6-1 and TRBJ1-2; TRBD1 is a possible D gene (5 bases). V lost 0 bases and J 4 bases, leaving 24 bases between the germline ends. From germline, CDR1 is MNHNS and CDR2 SASEGT. CDR3 length: 19 amino acids. The CDR3 spells CASSEALGRSQNGGYGYTF. CDR3 nucleotide sequence: TGTGCCAGCAGTGAAGCTTTGGGACGTAGCCAAAACGGTGGCTATGGCTACACCTTC.

The V gene is TRBV5-1, the J gene TRBJ1-3; maybe TRBD1 (6 bases). The CDR3 length is 15 residues. The germline V and J ends were trimmed by 0 bases and 4 bases, with 11 bases remaining between them. CDR1 is SGHRS, CDR2 YFSETQ, per germline. In DNA form, the CDR3 reads TGCGCCAGCAGCTTGGCGTTGGGACAAGGAAACACCATATATTTT. Translation: CASSLALGQGNTIYF.

Many counts were recorded for this clone. This chain uses TRBV11-3 with TRBJ1-5; tentatively, D is TRBD1 (5 bases). In germline, CDR1 is SGHNT, CDR2 YENEEA. CDR3 length equals 17 residues. Between the trimmed V and J ends, which lost 6 bases and 2 bases, there was a span of 20 bases. The DNA of the CDR3 is TGTGCCAGCAGAACAGGCCAGGGTTTGAACGGCAATCAGCCCCAGCATTTT. Translating it yields CASRTGQGLNGNQPQHF.

This clone was observed many times. This CDR3 reads CASLNTELATNEQFF. Here the CDR3 DNA reads TGCGCCAGCTTAAATACCGAACTAGCGACCAATGAGCAGTTCTTC. The chain recombines TRBV4-1 with TRBJ2-1, with TRBD2 matching over 7 bases. Per germline, CDR1 MGHRA and CDR2 YSYEKL. This CDR3 region has 15 residues. J was trimmed by 6 bases and V by 8 bases; bases with no gene match: 13.

This clone has only a few counts. The chain has TRBV6-8 and TRBJ2-5; 10 bases match TRBD1. This CDR3 comprises 12 residues. Trimming cost V 5 bases and J 9 bases; bases outside gene matches: 3. The V gene's germline CDR1 is MNHGY and CDR2 SAAAGT. CDR3 region: CASSPGTGAQYF. The CDR3 DNA sequence: TGTGCCAGCAGTCCCGGGACAGGGGCCCAGTACTTC.

This clone was seen ten or more times. The V gene is TRBV11-3, the J gene TRBJ1-1; D call uncertain. This CDR3 is 15 amino acids long. The germline V gene encodes CDR1 SGHNT and CDR2 YENEEA. Trimming removed 7 bases at V and 4 bases at J, with 19 bases between. The CDR3 reads CASTPMGWVSTEAFF. The CDR3 DNA reads TGTGCCAGCACCCCCATGGGCTGGGTAAGCACTGAAGCTTTCTTT.

The chain combines TRBV18 with TRBJ2-7, with unresolved D. The V end was cut by 5 bases, the J end by 7 bases, with 12 bases between. Germline V gene sequence: CDR1 KGHSH, CDR2 LQKENI. The CDR3 is 12 amino acids. Written as DNA, the CDR3 is TGTGCCAGCTCAGACCTACGCCGGGAGCAGTACTTC. It yields the protein CASSDLRREQYF.

The J gene is TRBJ1-3, the V gene TRBV5-1; D unresolved. The CDR3 spans 16 residues. The ends were cut back, 0 bases at V and 0 bases at J, with 10 bases in the middle. Germline loops: CDR1 SGHRS, CDR2 YFSETQ. CDR3 bases: TGCGCCAGCAGCTTGGGGACGGCGACCTCTGGAAACACCATATATTTT. Its protein is CASSLGTATSGNTIYF.

This clone was counted once. CDR3 loop: CASSILTGSREQYF. The CDR3 region has the DNA TGTGCCAGTAGTATCCTCACAGGGAGTCGCGAGCAGTACTTC. The chain carries TRBV19 and TRBJ2-7; the D gene is possibly TRBD1 (6 bases). Trimming stripped 3 bases from V and 6 bases from J, with 15 bases between. The CDR3 sequence is 14 residues long. CDR1 is LNHDA, CDR2 SQIVND, per germline (reference sequence).